The source of this T cell receptor beta chain is a study of CD8+CD57+ T cells in acquired aplastic anemia. Patients who underwent sequencing had shown CD8+CD57+ cell expansion by flow cytometry. No therapy had been given to the patients at the time of blood sampling. In its sample, this clonotype was seen many times. Profiles of TCR beta VDJ and CDR3 were generated from a genomic DNA template. TCRdb re-called the reads through MiXCR, storing one row per CDR3 protein. In the table there are approximately 120,000 distinct CDR3 sequences, over 30% of which are singletons. This receptor was identified in a human donor with aplastic anemia. Sequenced input: sorted CD4+, CD8+, or CD8+CD57+ T cells (not recorded which) from PBMCs.

CDR3 in amino acids: CASSPRESEAFF. In nucleotides, the CDR3 is TGTGCCAGCTCACCTCGAGAAAGTGAAGCTTTCTTT. The V call is TRBV18, the J call TRBJ1-1, with D unclear. Germline assignment: CDR1 KGHSH and CDR2 LQKENI. The CDR3 is 12 residues long. The V end lost 3 bases, the J end lost 7 bases, and 9 bases lay between the germline ends.